The text below deals with one TCR beta chain. Sample treatment: 15 to 20 received Ad26.COV2.S at low or high dose, single or two shots; 5 received placebo; per-sample allocation not given. Material that was analyzed had been drawn on day 63 after the first vaccine or placebo injection. These data are taken from a study of Ad26.COV2.S vaccination and SARS-CoV-2 variants. Repertoires were generated with immunoSEQ multiplex PCR, while TCRdb's copy carries only in-frame clones and drops some. In the table there are hundreds of thousands of clones, roughly 90% of which are singletons. With 4 bases removed from V and 8 bases from J, the gap between germline ends came to 5 bases. The CDR3 length is 11 residues. Germline CDR1 reads LNHNV; CDR2 reads YYDKDF (reference sequence).

The V gene is TRBV15, the J gene TRBJ1-4; D is unresolved. The TCR originated in a person aged 18-60 years who received the Ad26.COV2.S COVID-19 vaccine or a placebo. Sequencing was performed on peripheral blood, taken in a trial of Ad26.COV2.S vaccine versus placebo. The CDR3: CATSTVEKLFF. The CDR3 nucleotides are TGTGCCACCAGCACCGTAGAAAAACTGTTTTTT.